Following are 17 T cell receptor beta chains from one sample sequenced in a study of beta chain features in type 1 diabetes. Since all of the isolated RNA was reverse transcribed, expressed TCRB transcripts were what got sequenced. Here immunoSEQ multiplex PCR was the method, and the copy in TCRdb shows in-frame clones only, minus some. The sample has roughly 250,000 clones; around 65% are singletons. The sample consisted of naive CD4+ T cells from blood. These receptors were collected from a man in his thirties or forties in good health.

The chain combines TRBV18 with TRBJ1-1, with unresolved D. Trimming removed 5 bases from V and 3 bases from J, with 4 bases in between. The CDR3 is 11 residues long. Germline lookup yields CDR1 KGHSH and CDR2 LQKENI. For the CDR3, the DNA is TGTGCCAGCTCAAAGGACACTGAAGCTTTCTTT. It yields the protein CASSKDTEAFF. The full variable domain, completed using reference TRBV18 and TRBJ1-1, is NAGVMQNPRHLVRRRGQEARLRCSPMKGHSHVYWYRQLPEEGLKFMVYLQKENIIDESGMPKERFSAEFPKEGPSILRIQQVVRGDSAAYFCASSKDTEAFFGQGTRLTVV.

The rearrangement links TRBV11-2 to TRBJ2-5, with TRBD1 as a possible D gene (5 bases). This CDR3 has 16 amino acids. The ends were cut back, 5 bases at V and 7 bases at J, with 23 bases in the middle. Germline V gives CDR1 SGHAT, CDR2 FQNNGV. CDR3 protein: CASSHLQGPRLGTQYF. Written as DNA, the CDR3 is TGTGCCAGCAGCCACCTTCAGGGCCCCCGCTTGGGGACCCAGTACTTC.

The CDR3 loop reads CASSRVVDTGELFF. DNA for the CDR3: TGCGCCAGCAGCCGGGTGGTTGACACCGGGGAGCTGTTTTTT. This chain uses TRBV5-1 with TRBJ2-2, with D uncertain. Germline V gives CDR1 SGHRS, CDR2 YFSETQ. CDR3 length equals 14 residues. V lost 4 bases, J lost 3 bases, and 10 bases lay in between.

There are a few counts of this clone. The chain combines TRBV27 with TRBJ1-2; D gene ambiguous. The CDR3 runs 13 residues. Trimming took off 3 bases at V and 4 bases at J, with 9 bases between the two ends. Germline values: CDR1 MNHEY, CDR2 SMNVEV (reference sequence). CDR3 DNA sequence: TGTGCCAGCAGTTTGGGAGGTCGCTATGGCTACACCTTC. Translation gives CASSLGGRYGYTF.

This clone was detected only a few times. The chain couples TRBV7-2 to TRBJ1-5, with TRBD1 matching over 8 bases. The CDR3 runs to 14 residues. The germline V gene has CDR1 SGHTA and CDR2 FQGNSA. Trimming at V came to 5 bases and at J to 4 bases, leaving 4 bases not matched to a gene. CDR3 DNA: TGTGCCAGCAGCGGACGACAGGGGAATCAGCCCCAGCATTTT. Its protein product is CASSGRQGNQPQHF.

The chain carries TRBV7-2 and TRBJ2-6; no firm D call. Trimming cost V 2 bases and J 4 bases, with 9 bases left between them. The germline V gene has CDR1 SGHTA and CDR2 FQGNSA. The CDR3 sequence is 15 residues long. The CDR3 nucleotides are TGTGCCAGCAGCTTATCAGGTGCCGGGGCCAACGTCCTGACTTTC. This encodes CASSLSGAGANVLTF.

The CDR3: CASRVADQETQYF. In nucleotides, the CDR3 is TGTGCCTCCAGAGTGGCGGACCAAGAGACCCAGTACTTC. The chain carries TRBV10-3 and TRBJ2-5; no clear D gene. This CDR3 is 13 amino acids long. Between the trimmed V and J ends, which lost 11 bases and 0 bases, there was a span of 13 bases. Germline V gene sequence: CDR1 ENHRY, CDR2 SYGVKD.

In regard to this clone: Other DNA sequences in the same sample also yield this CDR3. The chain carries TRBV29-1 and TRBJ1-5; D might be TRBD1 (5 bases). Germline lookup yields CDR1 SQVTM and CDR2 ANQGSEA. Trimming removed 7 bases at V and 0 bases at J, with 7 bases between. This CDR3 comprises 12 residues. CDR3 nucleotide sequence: TGCAGCGCCAGGGTTAGCAATCAGCCCCAGCATTTT. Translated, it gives CSARVSNQPQHF.

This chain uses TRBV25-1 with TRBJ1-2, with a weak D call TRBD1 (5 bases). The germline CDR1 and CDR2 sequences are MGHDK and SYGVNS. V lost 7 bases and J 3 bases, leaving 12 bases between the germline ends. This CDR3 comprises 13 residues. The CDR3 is CASTFDSYYGYTF. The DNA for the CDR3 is TGTGCCAGCACCTTCGACAGCTACTATGGCTACACCTTC.

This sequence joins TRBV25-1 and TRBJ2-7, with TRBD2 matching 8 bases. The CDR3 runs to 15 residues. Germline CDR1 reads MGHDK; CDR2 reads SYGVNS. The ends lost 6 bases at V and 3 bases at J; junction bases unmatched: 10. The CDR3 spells CASSEPTSGRYEQYF. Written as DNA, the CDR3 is TGTGCCAGCAGCGAACCCACTAGCGGACGCTACGAGCAGTACTTC.

CDR3 DNA sequence: TGTGCCAGCTCACCACAACAGAGCTACGAGCAGTACTTC. This gives the protein CASSPQQSYEQYF. The chain recombines TRBV18 with TRBJ2-7; no clear D. There are 13 residues in the CDR3. V was shortened by 1 base and J by 3 bases, with 7 bases between the two germline ends. Germline V lookup: CDR1 KGHSH, CDR2 LQKENI. The full variable domain, in which reference TRBV18 and TRBJ2-7 provide the parts outside the CDR3, is NAGVMQNPRHLVRRRGQEARLRCSPMKGHSHVYWYRQLPEEGLKFMVYLQKENIIDESGMPKERFSAEFPKEGPSILRIQQVVRGDSAAYFCASSPQQSYEQYFGPGTRLTVT.

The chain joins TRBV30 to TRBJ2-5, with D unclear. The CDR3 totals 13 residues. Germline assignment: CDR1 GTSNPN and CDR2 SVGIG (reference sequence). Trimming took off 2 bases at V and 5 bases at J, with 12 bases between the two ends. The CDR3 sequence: CAWSRVRTETQYF. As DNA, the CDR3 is TGTGCCTGGAGTAGGGTTAGGACGGAGACCCAGTACTTC.

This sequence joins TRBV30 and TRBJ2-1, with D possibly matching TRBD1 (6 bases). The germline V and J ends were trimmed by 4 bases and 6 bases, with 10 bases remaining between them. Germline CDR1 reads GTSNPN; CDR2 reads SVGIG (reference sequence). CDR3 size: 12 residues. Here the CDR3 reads CAWNTGSNEQFF. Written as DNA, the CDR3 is TGTGCCTGGAATACAGGGAGCAATGAGCAGTTCTTC.

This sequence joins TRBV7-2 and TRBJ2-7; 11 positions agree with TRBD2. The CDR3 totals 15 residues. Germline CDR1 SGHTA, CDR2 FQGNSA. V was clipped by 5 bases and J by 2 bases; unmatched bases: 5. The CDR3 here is CASSAPGLAAYEQYF. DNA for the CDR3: TGTGCCAGCAGCGCCCCGGGACTAGCGGCCTACGAGCAGTACTTC.

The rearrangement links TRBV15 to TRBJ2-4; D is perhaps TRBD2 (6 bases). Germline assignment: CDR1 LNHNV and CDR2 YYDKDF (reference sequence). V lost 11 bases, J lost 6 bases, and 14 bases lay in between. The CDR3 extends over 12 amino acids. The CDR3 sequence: CAGGSDGNIQYF. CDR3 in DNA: TGTGCCGGGGGGTCGGATGGAAACATTCAGTACTTC. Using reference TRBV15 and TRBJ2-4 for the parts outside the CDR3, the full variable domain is DAMVIQNPRYQVTQFGKPVTLSCSQTLNHNVMYWYQQKSSQAPKLLFHYYDKDFNNEADTPDNFQSRRPNTSFCFLDIRSPGLGDTAMYLCAGGSDGNIQYFGAGTRLSVL.

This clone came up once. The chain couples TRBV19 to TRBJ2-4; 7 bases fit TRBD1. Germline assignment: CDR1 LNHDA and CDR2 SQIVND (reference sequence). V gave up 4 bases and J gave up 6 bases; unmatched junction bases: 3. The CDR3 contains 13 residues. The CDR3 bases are TGTGCCAGTAGTACGACAGGGAGAAACATTCAGTACTTC. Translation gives CASSTTGRNIQYF.

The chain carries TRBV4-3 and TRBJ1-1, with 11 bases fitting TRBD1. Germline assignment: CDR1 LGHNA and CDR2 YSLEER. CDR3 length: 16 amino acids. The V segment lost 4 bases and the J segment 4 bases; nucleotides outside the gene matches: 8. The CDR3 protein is CASSPQSGTGGTEAFF. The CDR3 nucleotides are TGCGCCAGCAGCCCGCAGTCCGGGACAGGGGGCACTGAAGCTTTCTTT.